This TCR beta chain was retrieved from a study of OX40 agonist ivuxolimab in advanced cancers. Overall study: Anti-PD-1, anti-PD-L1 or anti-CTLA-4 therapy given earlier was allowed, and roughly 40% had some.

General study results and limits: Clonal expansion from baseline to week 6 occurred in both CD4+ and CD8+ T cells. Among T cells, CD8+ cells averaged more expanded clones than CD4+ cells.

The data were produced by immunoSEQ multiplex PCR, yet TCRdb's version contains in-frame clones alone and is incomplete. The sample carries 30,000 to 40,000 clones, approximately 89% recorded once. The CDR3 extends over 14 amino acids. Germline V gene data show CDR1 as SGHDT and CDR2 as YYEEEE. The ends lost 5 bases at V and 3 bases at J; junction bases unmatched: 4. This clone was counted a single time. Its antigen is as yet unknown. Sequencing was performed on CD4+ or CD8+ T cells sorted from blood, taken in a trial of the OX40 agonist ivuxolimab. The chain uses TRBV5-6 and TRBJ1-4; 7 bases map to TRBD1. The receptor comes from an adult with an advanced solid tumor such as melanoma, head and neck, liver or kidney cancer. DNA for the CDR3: TGTGCCAGCAGTTCCGGGACAGCTAATGAAAAACTGTTTTTT. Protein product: CASSSGTANEKLFF.